This T cell receptor (beta chain) was retrieved from a study of human T cells and chemical hapten exposure. As for the study in general: The study patch tested 0.01% DPC on the upper back and read results at 6 days. Across samples, TCR yields varied, mostly owing to small differences in pooled library volumes.

MiXCR, run by TCRdb on the RACE reads, gives a single entry per CDR3 protein. The sample has more than 75,000 distinct CDR3 sequences, 10% to 13% seen once. This CDR3 has 14 residues. V was shortened by 6 bases and J by 0 bases, with 8 bases between the two germline ends. Germline loops: CDR1 MNHEY, CDR2 SVGEGT. Study results and limitations: With regard to DPC sensitization, TCRs above 1 in 1000 frequency did not change.

Time point specified: patch test 2, 6 weeks after DPC sensitization. The treatment here: therapeutic diphenylcyclopropenone sensitization with weekly scalp DPC. Total RNA was isolated from unfractionated whole blood. This clonotype was counted between two and nine times. As yet, its antigen is unknown. This sequence joins TRBV6-2 or TRBV6-3 and TRBJ2-2; a weak D match, TRBD2 (6 bases). The sequenced sample was whole blood, obtained in connection with sensitization to the hapten diphenylcyclopropenone (DPC). The TCR originated in a woman aged 25 to 45 with alopecia areata. Some clones in this sample may be carry-over from other donors' samples. The CDR3 sequence: CASRRGTNTGELFF. CDR3 bases: TGTGCCAGCAGACGGGGGACGAACACCGGGGAGCTGTTTTTT.